Presented here are 30 T cell receptor beta chains from one specimen sequenced in a study of a mutant IDH1 vaccine in newly diagnosed glioma. The sample's time point: week 47, end of study. Each vaccine dose was 300 ug of mutant IDH1 20-mer peptide, with topical imiquimod. Method: immunoSEQ multiplex PCR; TCRdb's copy keeps in-frame clones and lacks some. The sample contains tens of thousands of clones, about 80% of which appear only once. These receptors have no known antigen. The starting material was PBMCs, obtained from a glioma patient whose treatment included an IDH1 peptide vaccine. These receptors were collected from a woman aged 40-49 years with glioma. Some clones in this sample may be carry-over from other donors' samples.

The chain employs TRBV5-1 and TRBJ1-1; 7 nucleotides align to TRBD1. CDR3 size: 13 residues. Germline CDR1 SGHRS, CDR2 YFSETQ. V shed 4 bases, J shed 5 bases, and the junction held 5 bases outside the gene matches. The DNA of the CDR3 is TGCGCCAGCAGCCCGACAGGGCGGACTGAAGCTTTCTTT. Translating gives CASSPTGRTEAFF.

CDR3 region: CASSNLEDTEAFF. The CDR3 DNA reads as TGTGCCAGTAGTAACTTGGAGGACACTGAAGCTTTCTTT. This chain uses TRBV19 with TRBJ1-1; D not certain. The CDR3 is 13 amino acids. Looked up from germline, CDR1 is LNHDA and CDR2 is SQIVND (reference sequence). V gave up 4 bases and J gave up 3 bases, with 9 bases separating them.

V gene TRBV10-3 combines with J gene TRBJ1-2, with a possible D match to TRBD1 (5 bases). The CDR3 loop spans 16 amino acids. Deletions cut 0 bases from V and 7 bases from J, with 18 bases between. Looked up from germline, CDR1 is ENHRY and CDR2 is SYGVKD. CDR3 DNA: TGTGCCATCAGTGAGTCGGGGCGGTCGGCGTCTGGTGGCTACACCTTC. Translated, it gives CAISESGRSASGGYTF.

The CDR3: CASSMGPGSNYGYTF. The CDR3 nucleotides are TGTGCCAGTAGTATGGGCCCCGGCTCGAACTATGGCTACACCTTC. The chain carries TRBV19 and TRBJ1-2; D gene unclear. The V end lost 3 bases, the J end lost 2 bases, and 13 bases lay between the germline ends. The CDR3 runs to 15 residues. Germline V gene data show CDR1 as LNHDA and CDR2 as SQIVND (reference sequence).

The genes are TRBV7-9 and TRBJ1-1; no clear D gene. The ends were cut back, 7 bases at V and 4 bases at J, with 13 bases in the middle. Per germline, CDR1 SEHNR and CDR2 FQNEAQ (reference sequence). The CDR3 covers 13 residues. The CDR3 DNA reads TGTGCCAGCATGCCGGTTCCGGGCACTGAAGCTTTCTTT. Amino acids: CASMPVPGTEAFF.

V is TRBV14 and J is TRBJ2-5; D might be TRBD2 (6 bases). The CDR3 is 13 residues long. V lost 3 bases to trimming and J lost 5 bases, with 10 bases between them. Germline assignment: CDR1 SGHDN and CDR2 FVKESK. The CDR3, as DNA: TGTGCCAGCAGCCAGGGACTTGCGGAGACCCAGTACTTC. It yields the protein CASSQGLAETQYF.

The rearrangement joins TRBV5-8 to TRBJ1-2, with TRBD1 as a possible D gene (5 bases). Germline-derived CDR1 and CDR2 are SGHTS and YDEGEE. This CDR3 spans 12 amino acids. The ends were cut back, 4 bases at V and 10 bases at J, with 14 bases in the middle. The CDR3 is CASSPRGGVYTF. CDR3 in DNA: TGTGCCAGCAGCCCTAGGGGAGGCGTCTACACCTTC.

The V call is TRBV6-1, the J call TRBJ1-1; perhaps TRBD1 as D (5 bases). From germline, CDR1 is MNHNS and CDR2 SASEGT. V lost 1 base to trimming and J lost 5 bases, with 17 bases between them. The CDR3 length is 16 residues. CDR3 nucleotide sequence: TGTGCCAGCAGTGAAGACGGACGGGTCGGGGCAACTGAAGCTTTCTTT. Translation gives CASSEDGRVGATEAFF.

This clone has a handful of counts. The chain is built from TRBV6-6 and TRBJ1-1; weak D call: TRBD1 (5 bases). V gave up 7 bases and J gave up 5 bases, with 8 bases separating them. Germline values: CDR1 MNHNY, CDR2 SVGAGI (reference sequence). CDR3 size: 11 residues. CDR3 loop: CASTQGTEAFF. The CDR3 DNA follows: TGTGCCAGCACCCAGGGAACTGAAGCTTTCTTT.

This clone was seen only once. The chain employs TRBV9 and TRBJ1-2, with a tentative D call TRBD1 (5 bases). Germline V gene lookup returns CDR1 SGDLS and CDR2 YYNGEE. V was shortened by 2 bases and J by 4 bases, with 12 bases between the two germline ends. The CDR3 extends over 14 amino acids. The CDR3 sequence: CASSVDAGPYGYTF. The CDR3 nucleotides read TGTGCCAGCAGCGTTGATGCAGGGCCCTATGGCTACACCTTC.

V is TRBV5-5 and J is TRBJ2-5; 7 positions match TRBD2. The CDR3 contains 14 residues. V trimming: 0 bases; J trimming: 5 bases; junction bases outside the gene matches: 4. CDR1 and CDR2 (germline): SGHKS, YYEKEE (reference sequence). The CDR3 sequence is CASSLAAGVETQYF. CDR3 nucleotide sequence: TGTGCCAGCAGCTTGGCCGCGGGAGTTGAGACCCAGTACTTC.

By frequency in the sample, this clone is medium-sized (0.01 to 0.1%). This chain links TRBV4-1 with TRBJ2-2; D gene uncertain. The germline V gene encodes CDR1 MGHRA and CDR2 YSYEKL. Trimming stripped 1 base from V and 3 bases from J, with 6 bases between. This CDR3 region has 14 residues. CDR3 sequence: CASSQAPYTGELFF. The CDR3 DNA sequence: TGCGCCAGCAGCCAAGCCCCGTACACCGGGGAGCTGTTTTTT.

The chain employs TRBV2 and TRBJ2-5; unclear D gene. This CDR3 contains 13 residues. V was clipped by 10 bases and J by 7 bases, with 19 bases between them. CDR1 is SNHLY, CDR2 FYNNEI, per germline. The CDR3 loop is CATTDAPVGTQYF. In DNA form, the CDR3 reads TGTGCCACCACGGACGCCCCCGTTGGGACCCAGTACTTC.

V gene TRBV15 combines with J gene TRBJ1-2, with D possibly TRBD1 on 5 matching bases. The CDR3 extends over 11 amino acids. CDR1 is LNHNV, CDR2 YYDKDF, per germline (reference sequence). The ends were cut back, 4 bases at V and 5 bases at J, with 5 bases in the middle. The CDR3 region is CATSTGYGYTF. CDR3 bases: TGTGCCACCAGCACAGGGTATGGCTACACCTTC.

This chain links TRBV19 with TRBJ1-1; 7 bases agree with TRBD1. From germline, CDR1 is LNHDA and CDR2 SQIVND (reference sequence). The CDR3 consists of 16 residues. The V and J ends lost 7 bases and 2 bases, in that order; junction bases with no gene match: 13. CDR3 sequence: CASTRGTALINTEAFF. The CDR3 bases are TGTGCCAGTACCCGAGGGACAGCCTTAATCAACACTGAAGCTTTCTTT.

The sample holds a few counts of this clone. The chain links TRBV5-1 to TRBJ1-1; D is possibly TRBD1 (5 bases). V was clipped by 0 bases and J by 5 bases, with 14 bases between them. Germline V lookup: CDR1 SGHRS, CDR2 YFSETQ. This CDR3 contains 15 residues. The CDR3 region has the DNA TGCGCCAGCAGCTTGGCCTCAGGGTATGAAACTGAAGCTTTCTTT. Protein: CASSLASGYETEAFF.

The rearrangement uses TRBV11-2 and TRBJ1-1; D is unresolved. CDR1 is SGHAT and CDR2 is FQNNGV in the germline V gene. The CDR3 covers 19 residues. V shed 1 base and J shed 0 bases, with 21 bases lying between them. The CDR3 sequence is CASSLGRLNIPSMNTEAFF. Here the CDR3 DNA reads TGTGCCAGCAGCTTAGGCAGACTTAACATACCTTCCATGAACACTGAAGCTTTCTTT.

The genes are TRBV6-4 and TRBJ2-1; TRBD2 matches at 11 bases. The germline gives CDR1 MRHNA, CDR2 SNTAGT. CDR3 length: 15 residues. The ends lost 0 bases at V and 6 bases at J; junction bases unmatched: 1. The CDR3 here is CASSDSSGGANEQFF. For the CDR3, the DNA is TGTGCCAGCAGTGACTCTAGCGGGGGGGCCAATGAGCAGTTCTTC.

The genes are TRBV27 and TRBJ2-1; tentatively, D is TRBD1 (5 bases). The CDR3 covers 15 residues. Deletions cut 4 bases from V and 0 bases from J, with 10 bases between. Germline lookup yields CDR1 MNHEY and CDR2 SMNVEV (reference sequence). For the CDR3, the DNA is TGTGCCAGCAGTTCCAGGGCCCCCTCCTACAATGAGCAGTTCTTC. Translating it yields CASSSRAPSYNEQFF.

The V and J genes are TRBV6-5 and TRBJ1-6; no clear D. This CDR3 is built from 15 residues. The V end lost 5 bases, the J end lost 1 base, and 9 bases lay between the germline ends. CDR1 and CDR2 from the germline V gene are MNHEY and SVGAGI. The CDR3 nucleotides are TGTGCCAGCAGTGCCCAGCGTTCCTATAATTCACCCCTCCACTTT. This gives the protein CASSAQRSYNSPLHF.

V is TRBV5-4 and J is TRBJ1-1; 8 positions agree with TRBD1. V trimming: 5 bases; J trimming: 2 bases; junction bases outside the gene matches: 5. Germline V gene lookup returns CDR1 SGHNT and CDR2 YYREEE (reference sequence). This CDR3 has 14 residues. The CDR3 protein is CASRLDRGNTEAFF. The DNA of the CDR3 is TGTGCCAGCAGACTCGACAGGGGCAACACTGAAGCTTTCTTT.

V is TRBV4-3 and J is TRBJ2-1; no reliable D call. Per germline, CDR1 LGHNA and CDR2 YSLEER. Trimming left V 4 bases short and J 6 bases short, with 10 bases between. The CDR3 contains 13 residues. CDR3 residues: CASSLDPRNEQFF. DNA of the CDR3: TGCGCCAGCAGCCTGGACCCCCGCAATGAGCAGTTCTTC.

V gene TRBV30 combines with J gene TRBJ2-7; possibly TRBD1 or TRBD2 for D (5 bases each). Germline-derived CDR1 and CDR2 are GTSNPN and SVGIG (reference sequence). The CDR3 runs to 14 residues. V lost 3 bases, J lost 3 bases, and 15 bases lay in between. This CDR3 is CAWRVRGDLYEQYF. The CDR3 coding sequence is TGTGCCTGGAGGGTCCGAGGGGATCTCTACGAGCAGTACTTC.

The V gene is TRBV25-1, the J gene TRBJ2-3; 8 positions agree with TRBD1. The germline V gene has CDR1 MGHDK and CDR2 SYGVNS. The CDR3 sequence is 16 residues long. V was pared by 2 bases and J by 0 bases, with 4 bases of the junction left unmatched. CDR3 residues: CASSEGTGSSTDTQYF. CDR3 nucleotide sequence: TGTGCCAGCAGTGAAGGGACAGGTTCTAGCACAGATACGCAGTATTTT. The full variable domain, rest sourced from reference TRBV25-1 and TRBJ2-3, is EADIYQTPRYLVIGTGKKITLECSQTMGHDKMYWYQQDPGMELHLIHYSYGVNSTEKGDLSSESTVSRIRTEHFPLTLESARPSHTSQYLCASSEGTGSSTDTQYFGPGTRLTVL.

The V and J genes are TRBV6-4 and TRBJ1-2; no clear D. Germline V gene sequence: CDR1 MRHNA, CDR2 SNTAGT. V lost 4 bases to trimming and J lost 4 bases, with 13 bases between them. The CDR3 is 14 amino acids. DNA for the CDR3: TGTGCCAGCAGTGCCGGGGTGTCAGGCTATGGCTACACCTTC. Encoded protein: CASSAGVSGYGYTF.

The sample holds a few counts of this clone. The chain couples TRBV19 to TRBJ2-1, with 7 bases fitting TRBD1. There are 14 residues in the CDR3. V gave up 3 bases and J gave up 6 bases; unmatched junction bases: 5. Germline assignment: CDR1 LNHDA and CDR2 SQIVND (reference sequence). For the CDR3, the DNA is TGTGCCAGTAGTATGAGGGACAGAAGCAATGAGCAGTTCTTC. It codes for CASSMRDRSNEQFF.

This sequence joins TRBV5-1 and TRBJ2-2, with D possibly being TRBD1 or TRBD2 (5 bases each). Germline loops: CDR1 SGHRS, CDR2 YFSETQ. The CDR3 loop spans 16 amino acids. Trimming left V 4 bases short and J 4 bases short, with 17 bases between. The CDR3 protein is CASSDFRGASTGELFF. DNA for the CDR3: TGCGCCAGCAGCGATTTCCGGGGCGCAAGCACCGGGGAGCTGTTTTTT.

This chain connects TRBV5-6 to TRBJ2-7; 7 bases line up with TRBD2. V was pared by 4 bases and J by 5 bases, with 6 bases of the junction left unmatched. The CDR3 consists of 13 residues. Germline-derived CDR1 and CDR2 are SGHDT and YYEEEE. Written as DNA, the CDR3 is TGTGCCAGCAGCCCTGTGGGGGGGGACGAGCAGTACTTC. It specifies CASSPVGGDEQYF.

In this sample, this clone turned up once. The chain is built from TRBV6-6 and TRBJ1-2; 7 nucleotides align to TRBD1. Germline loops: CDR1 MNHNY, CDR2 SVGAGI (reference sequence). The CDR3 totals 14 residues. V lost 2 bases, J lost 4 bases, and 4 bases stayed unmatched. The chain's CDR3 is CASSYQGEGYGYTF. The CDR3 bases are TGTGCCAGCAGTTACCAGGGGGAGGGCTATGGCTACACCTTC.

CDR3 amino acids: CASSYSNNEQFF. The CDR3 coding sequence is TGTGCCAGCAGCTACAGCAACAATGAGCAGTTCTTC. The rearrangement joins TRBV11-3 to TRBJ2-1; no clear D. Germline CDR1 reads SGHNT; CDR2 reads YENEEA. This CDR3 comprises 12 residues. V lost 4 bases and J 5 bases, leaving 6 bases between the germline ends.